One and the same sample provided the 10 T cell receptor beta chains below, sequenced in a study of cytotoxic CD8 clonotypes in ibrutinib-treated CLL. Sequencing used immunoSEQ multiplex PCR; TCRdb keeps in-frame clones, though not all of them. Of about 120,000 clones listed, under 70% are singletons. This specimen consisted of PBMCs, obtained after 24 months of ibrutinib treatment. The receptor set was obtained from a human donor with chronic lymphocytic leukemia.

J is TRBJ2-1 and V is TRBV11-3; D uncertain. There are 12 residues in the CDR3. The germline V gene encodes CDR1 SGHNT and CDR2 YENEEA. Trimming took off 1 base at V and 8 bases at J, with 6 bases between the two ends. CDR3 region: CASSLVAHEQFF. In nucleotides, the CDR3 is TGTGCCAGCAGCTTAGTGGCCCATGAGCAGTTCTTC. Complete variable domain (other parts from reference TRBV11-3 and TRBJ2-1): EAGVVQSPRYKIIEKKQPVAFWCNPISGHNTLYWYLQNLGQGPELLIRYENEEAVDDSQLPKDRFSAERLKGVDSTLKIQPAELGDSAVYLCASSLVAHEQFFGPGTRLTVL.

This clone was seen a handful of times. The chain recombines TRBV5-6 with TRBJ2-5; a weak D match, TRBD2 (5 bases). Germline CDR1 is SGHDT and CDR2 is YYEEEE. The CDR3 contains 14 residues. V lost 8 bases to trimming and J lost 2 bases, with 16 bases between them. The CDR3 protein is CASNPPGSQETQYF. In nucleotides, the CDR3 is TGTGCCAGTAACCCCCCGGGGTCGCAAGAGACCCAGTACTTC.

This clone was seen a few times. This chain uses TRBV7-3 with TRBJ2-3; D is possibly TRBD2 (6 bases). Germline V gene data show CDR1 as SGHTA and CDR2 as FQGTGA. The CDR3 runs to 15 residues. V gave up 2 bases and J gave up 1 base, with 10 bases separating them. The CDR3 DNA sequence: TGTGCCAGCAGCTTATTAGTAGCGGGCACAGATACGCAGTATTTT. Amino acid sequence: CASSLLVAGTDTQYF. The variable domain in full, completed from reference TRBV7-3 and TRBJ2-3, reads GAGVSQTPSNKVTEKGKYVELRCDPISGHTALYWYRQSLGQGPEFLIYFQGTGAADDSGLPNDRFFAVRPEGSVSTLKIQRTERGDSAVYLCASSLLVAGTDTQYFGPGTRLTVL.

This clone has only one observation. DNA for the CDR3: TGTGCCTGGAGTACCCCGACAGGGACAAGGAACACTGAAGCTTTCTTT. Its protein is CAWSTPTGTRNTEAFF. The genes are TRBV30 and TRBJ1-1; 7 bases match TRBD1. The junction had 10 bases not matched to a gene; V was cut back by 2 bases and J by 1 base. There are 16 residues in the CDR3. CDR1 is GTSNPN and CDR2 is SVGIG in the germline V gene (reference sequence). Combining the CDR3 with reference TRBV30 and TRBJ1-1 gives the whole variable domain SQTIHQWPATLVQPVGSPLSLECTVEGTSNPNLYWYRQAAGRGLQLLFYSVGIGQISSEVPQNLSASRPQDRQFILSSKKLLLSDSGFYLCAWSTPTGTRNTEAFFGQGTRLTVV.

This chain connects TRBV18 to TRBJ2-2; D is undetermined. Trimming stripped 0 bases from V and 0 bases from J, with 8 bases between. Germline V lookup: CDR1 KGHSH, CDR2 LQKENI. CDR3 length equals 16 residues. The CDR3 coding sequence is TGTGCCAGCTCACCACCGGGGTCGGCGAACACCGGGGAGCTGTTTTTT. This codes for CASSPPGSANTGELFF.

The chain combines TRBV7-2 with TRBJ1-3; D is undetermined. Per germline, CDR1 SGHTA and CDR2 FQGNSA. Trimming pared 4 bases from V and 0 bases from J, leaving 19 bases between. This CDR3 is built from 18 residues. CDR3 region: CASSSPIGLRYSGNTIYF. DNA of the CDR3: TGTGCCAGCAGCTCACCGATAGGACTCCGTTACTCTGGAAACACCATATATTTT.

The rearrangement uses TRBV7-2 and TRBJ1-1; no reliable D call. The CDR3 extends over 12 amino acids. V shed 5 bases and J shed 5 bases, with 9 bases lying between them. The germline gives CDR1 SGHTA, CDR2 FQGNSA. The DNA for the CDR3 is TGTGCCAGCAGCCGGCCGGAGACTGAAGCTTTCTTT. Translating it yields CASSRPETEAFF.

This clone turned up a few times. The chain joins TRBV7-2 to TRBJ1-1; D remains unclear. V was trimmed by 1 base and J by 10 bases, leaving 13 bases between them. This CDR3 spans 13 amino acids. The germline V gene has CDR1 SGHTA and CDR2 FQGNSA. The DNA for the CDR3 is TGTGCCAGCAGCTTAGATCCCCAACGGGGAGCTTTCTTT. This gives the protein CASSLDPQRGAFF.

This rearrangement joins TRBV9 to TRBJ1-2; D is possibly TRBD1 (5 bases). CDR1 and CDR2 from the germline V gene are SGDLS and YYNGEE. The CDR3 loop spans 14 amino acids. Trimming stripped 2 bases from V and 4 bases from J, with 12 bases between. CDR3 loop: CASSVPGLSYGYTF. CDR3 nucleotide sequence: TGTGCCAGCAGCGTCCCAGGGTTGAGCTATGGCTACACCTTC.

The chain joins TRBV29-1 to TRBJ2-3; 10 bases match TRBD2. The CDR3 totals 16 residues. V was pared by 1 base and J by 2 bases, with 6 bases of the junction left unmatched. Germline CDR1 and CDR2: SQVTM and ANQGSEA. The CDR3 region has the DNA TGCAGCGTTGAAGGGGGGCTAGCGGGGGCCACAGATACGCAGTATTTT. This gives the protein CSVEGGLAGATDTQYF.